These 30 T cell receptor beta chains were sequenced from one sample in a study of technical replicates of blood from a handful of donors. Clones were read by immunoSEQ multiplex PCR, and TCRdb kept only the in-frame ones, dropping some. The table shows roughly 100,000 clones, with approximately 96% occurring only once. Sequenced material: T cells isolated from PBMCs. These receptor sequences come from a human donor in good health.

The rearrangement uses TRBV4-2 and TRBJ2-1; 10 nucleotides align to TRBD2. The V gene end was trimmed by 1 base and the J gene end by 5 bases; junction bases not matched to a gene: 8. Germline lookup yields CDR1 LGHNA and CDR2 YNFKEQ. The CDR3 has 17 residues. CDR3 coding DNA: TGTGCCAGCAGCCAAGGGGCCCGACTAGCGGGTAACAATGAGCAGTTCTTC. Encoded protein: CASSQGARLAGNNEQFF.

The V call is TRBV11-3, the J call TRBJ2-1; possible D gene TRBD2, 6 bases. The CDR3 loop spans 17 amino acids. Germline CDR1 and CDR2: SGHNT and YENEEA. V was trimmed by 1 base and J by 8 bases, leaving 21 bases between them. As DNA, the CDR3 is TGTGCCAGCAGCTTAGGGGGATATCGGGGGACCGGGGATGAGCAGTTCTTC. This encodes CASSLGGYRGTGDEQFF.

The CDR3 DNA is TGTGCCAGCTCACCGTCACAGGACTACGAGCAGTACTTC. Protein product: CASSPSQDYEQYF. The chain is built from TRBV18 and TRBJ2-7, with D possibly being TRBD1 (5 bases). V shed 3 bases and J shed 3 bases, with 9 bases lying between them. Germline V gene data show CDR1 as KGHSH and CDR2 as LQKENI. The CDR3 extends over 13 amino acids.

The rearrangement joins TRBV11-2 to TRBJ2-7; 8 bases line up with TRBD2. The CDR3 has 15 amino acids. Germline assignment: CDR1 SGHAT and CDR2 FQNNGV. Trimming took 2 bases from V and 1 from J; bases not matched to a gene: 4. CDR3 loop: CASSLSGGDSYEQYF. The DNA of the CDR3 is TGTGCCAGCAGCTTAAGCGGGGGCGATTCCTACGAGCAGTACTTC.

This chain joins TRBV27 and TRBJ2-5; D is perhaps TRBD2 (5 bases). V lost 6 bases and J lost 4, with 18 bases in between. There are 15 residues in the CDR3. Germline V lookup: CDR1 MNHEY, CDR2 SMNVEV (reference sequence). The CDR3 bases are TGTGCCAGCAGGATGACTAACCGGGGAGTAGAGACCCAGTACTTC. This gives the protein CASRMTNRGVETQYF.

The rearrangement links TRBV19 to TRBJ1-2; 7 bases align to TRBD1. CDR1 and CDR2 (germline): LNHDA, SQIVND (reference sequence). There are 15 residues in the CDR3. The trim removed 6 bases at V and 4 bases at J, leaving 11 bases unmatched. The CDR3 DNA sequence: TGTGCCAGTAGCCTTCAATCACAGGGGCCCTATGGCTACACCTTC. Protein sequence: CASSLQSQGPYGYTF.

The chain links TRBV28 to TRBJ2-7, with D hard to call. The CDR3 loop spans 12 amino acids. V lost 3 bases to trimming and J lost 4 bases, with 7 bases between them. From germline, CDR1 is MDHEN and CDR2 SYDVKM. CDR3 bases: TGTGCCAGCAGTTTCGCTATTTACGAGCAGTACTTC. Translating gives CASSFAIYEQYF. Using reference TRBV28 and TRBJ2-7 for the parts outside the CDR3, the full variable domain is DVKVTQSSRYLVKRTGEKVFLECVQDMDHENMFWYRQDPGLGLRLIYFSYDVKMKEKGDIPEGYSVSREKKERFSLILESASTNQTSMYLCASSFAIYEQYFGPGTRLTVT.

The rearrangement uses TRBV2 and TRBJ2-5; TRBD2 agrees at 7 bases. CDR3 size: 12 residues. V shed 5 bases, J shed 5 bases, and the junction held 2 bases outside the gene matches. CDR1 and CDR2 from the germline V gene are SNHLY and FYNNEI. CDR3 in amino acids: CASSWGGETQYF. CDR3 in DNA: TGTGCCAGCAGTTGGGGGGGGGAGACCCAGTACTTC.

This chain uses TRBV9 with TRBJ2-7; 7 nucleotides match TRBD2. The V gene's germline CDR1 is SGDLS and CDR2 YYNGEE. The CDR3 runs 14 residues. V trimming: 0 bases; J trimming: 2 bases; junction bases outside the gene matches: 2. The CDR3 reads CASSVGLAAYEQYF. Here the CDR3 DNA reads TGTGCCAGCAGCGTAGGGCTAGCGGCCTACGAGCAGTACTTC. Full variable domain (remainder filled in from reference TRBV9 and TRBJ2-7): DSGVTQTPKHLITATGQRVTLRCSPRSGDLSVYWYQQSLDQGLQFLIQYYNGEERAKGNILERFSAQQFPDLHSELNLSSLELGDSALYFCASSVGLAAYEQYFGPGTRLTVT.

This sequence joins TRBV2 and TRBJ2-1; 10 bases match TRBD1. The CDR3 length is 13 residues. The germline gives CDR1 SNHLY, CDR2 FYNNEI. The junction had 6 bases not matched to a gene; V was cut back by 7 bases and J by 9 bases. CDR3 in DNA: TGTGCCAGCAAGGGGACAGGGGCGAGTGAGCAGTTCTTC. Its translation: CASKGTGASEQFF.

This sequence joins TRBV6-6 and TRBJ1-3; D is undetermined. The CDR3 totals 12 residues. V lost 8 bases, J lost 0 bases, and 5 bases lay in between. Looked up from germline, CDR1 is MNHNY and CDR2 is SVGAGI (reference sequence). Here the CDR3 DNA reads TGTGCCAGCGGCCGCTCTGGAAACACCATATATTTT. Residues: CASGRSGNTIYF.

The rearrangement links TRBV5-1 to TRBJ2-1; D ambiguous. The CDR3 is 13 amino acids. The germline CDR1 and CDR2 sequences are SGHRS and YFSETQ. The V and J ends lost 2 bases and 5 bases respectively, with 8 bases between them. CDR3: CASSFLPDNEQFF. CDR3 DNA: TGCGCCAGCAGCTTTCTCCCTGACAATGAGCAGTTCTTC.

The gene calls are TRBV11-2 and TRBJ2-2; D might be TRBD1 (6 bases). CDR3 length: 14 residues. CDR1 and CDR2 (germline): SGHAT, FQNNGV. V lost 6 bases, J lost 3 bases, and 11 bases lay in between. CDR3 in amino acids: CASSQGGDTGELFF. The DNA for the CDR3 is TGTGCCAGCAGTCAAGGGGGAGACACCGGGGAGCTGTTTTTT.

The gene calls are TRBV19 and TRBJ2-3; TRBD2 aligns across 15 bases. This CDR3 spans 19 amino acids. The J segment lost 8 bases and the V segment lost 4 bases, leaving 16 bases of the junction unmatched. The germline gives CDR1 LNHDA, CDR2 SQIVND (reference sequence). CDR3: CASSTTTGLAGGLRGTQYF. The CDR3 coding sequence is TGTGCCAGTAGTACAACGACGGGACTAGCGGGGGGACTAAGGGGTACGCAGTATTTT. Looking up the rest from reference TRBV19 and TRBJ2-3 gives the full variable domain: DGGITQSPKYLFRKEGQNVTLSCEQNLNHDAMYWYRQDPGQGLRLIYYSQIVNDFQKGDIAEGYSVSREKKESFPLTVTSAQKNPTAFYLCASSTTTGLAGGLRGTQYFGPGTRLTVL.

This clone was picked up one time. Relative to the germline gene, one junction end is altered; a read error may explain this. The chain carries TRBV6-5 and TRBJ1-5, with 7 nucleotides matching TRBD1. The CDR3 contains 14 residues. CDR1 and CDR2 (germline): MNHEY, SVGAGI. CDR3 bases: TGTGCCGGCAGTGAAAACAGGGGTAATCAGCCCCAGCATTTT. Its protein product is CAGSENRGNQPQHF.

V gene TRBV19 combines with J gene TRBJ2-2; D is unclear. V was clipped by 10 bases and J by 5 bases, with 8 bases between them. In germline, CDR1 is LNHDA, CDR2 SQIVND (reference sequence). The CDR3 spans 11 residues. CDR3 amino acids: CATYSTGELFF. The CDR3 DNA sequence: TGTGCCACCTACAGTACCGGGGAGCTGTTTTTT. Variable domain in full (rest from reference TRBV19 and TRBJ2-2): DGGITQSPKYLFRKEGQNVTLSCEQNLNHDAMYWYRQDPGQGLRLIYYSQIVNDFQKGDIAEGYSVSREKKESFPLTVTSAQKNPTAFYLCATYSTGELFFGEGSRLTVL.

This clone was seen only once. The chain is built from TRBV6-1 and TRBJ1-2, with 7 nucleotides matching TRBD1. CDR3 length equals 12 residues. Germline V lookup: CDR1 MNHNS, CDR2 SASEGT. V was clipped by 10 bases and J by 5 bases; unmatched bases: 7. The chain's CDR3 is CANGDSRYGYTF. In DNA, the CDR3 is TGTGCCAACGGGGACAGCCGGTATGGCTACACCTTC.

The V and J genes are TRBV11-2 and TRBJ2-1; TRBD1 aligns across 10 bases. CDR3 length: 15 residues. Trimming at V came to 5 bases and at J to 7 bases, leaving 8 bases not matched to a gene. Germline CDR1 SGHAT, CDR2 FQNNGV. The CDR3 loop reads CASSPGTGVGNEQFF. CDR3 in DNA: TGTGCCAGCAGCCCCGGGACAGGGGTCGGGAATGAGCAGTTCTTC.

Only one count was recorded for this clone. The chain recombines TRBV7-3 with TRBJ2-1; 11 positions match TRBD1. The CDR3 has 16 residues. The V gene's germline CDR1 is SGHTA and CDR2 FQGTGA. Trimming cost V 5 bases and J 7 bases; bases outside gene matches: 10. The CDR3 is CASSLHGQGAENEQFF. The CDR3 DNA is TGTGCCAGCAGCCTCCACGGACAGGGGGCTGAAAATGAGCAGTTCTTC. Looking up the rest from reference TRBV7-3 and TRBJ2-1 gives the full variable domain: GAGVSQTPSNKVTEKGKYVELRCDPISGHTALYWYRQSLGQGPEFLIYFQGTGAADDSGLPNDRFFAVRPEGSVSTLKIQRTERGDSAVYLCASSLHGQGAENEQFFGPGTRLTVL.

The chain joins TRBV6-1 to TRBJ2-7; D possibly corresponds to TRBD1 (6 bases). This CDR3 has 14 amino acids. The V end was cut by 2 bases, the J end by 3 bases, with 11 bases between. Germline CDR1 and CDR2: MNHNS and SASEGT. The DNA for the CDR3 is TGTGCCAGCAGTGAAATCGGGACATTCTACGAGCAGTACTTC. Residues: CASSEIGTFYEQYF.

The gene calls are TRBV5-4 and TRBJ2-1, with D uncertain. The CDR3 covers 15 residues. Germline V gene sequence: CDR1 SGHNT, CDR2 YYREEE (reference sequence). The germline V and J ends were trimmed by 7 bases and 1 base, with 15 bases remaining between them. The CDR3 bases are TGTGCCAGCCGAAACAGACACCTTTCCTACAATGAGCAGTTCTTC. This gives the protein CASRNRHLSYNEQFF.

The genes are TRBV4-2 and TRBJ1-2; no firm D call. Germline CDR1 and CDR2: LGHNA and YNFKEQ. The V end was cut by 0 bases, the J end by 5 bases, with 16 bases between. This CDR3 region has 16 residues. CDR3 DNA: TGTGCCAGCAGCCAAGATCCCAGTACACCGTTTTATGGCTACACCTTC. Its protein product is CASSQDPSTPFYGYTF.

The chain links TRBV28 to TRBJ2-7; no firm D call. V was cut by 6 bases and J by 0 bases, with 9 bases left in between. This CDR3 has 13 residues. From germline, CDR1 is MDHEN and CDR2 SYDVKM. Here the CDR3 reads CASRWPSSYEQYF. DNA for the CDR3: TGTGCCAGCAGGTGGCCTAGCTCCTACGAGCAGTACTTC.

V and J are TRBV29-1 and TRBJ2-5, with a weak D call TRBD1 (6 bases). This CDR3 comprises 13 residues. Looked up from germline, CDR1 is SQVTM and CDR2 is ANQGSEA. With 8 bases removed from V and 5 bases from J, the gap between germline ends came to 18 bases. CDR3 bases: TGCAGCCAGTATACAGGGACAAGTGAGACCCAGTACTTC. This codes for CSQYTGTSETQYF.

This clone came up once. The chain has TRBV29-1 and TRBJ1-1, with 7 bases fitting TRBD1. V was pared by 3 bases and J by 8 bases, with 6 bases of the junction left unmatched. This CDR3 comprises 12 residues. CDR1 is SQVTM, CDR2 ANQGSEA, per germline. The CDR3 loop reads CSVDGGQAEAFF. The CDR3 DNA reads as TGCAGCGTTGACGGAGGACAGGCGGAAGCTTTCTTT. Full variable domain (outside the CDR3, taken from reference TRBV29-1 and TRBJ1-1): SAVISQKPSRDICQRGTSLTIQCQVDSQVTMMFWYRQQPGQSLTLIATANQGSEATYESGFVIDKFPISRPNLTFSTLTVSNMSPEDSSIYLCSVDGGQAEAFFGQGTRLTVV.

The CDR3 DNA sequence: TGTGCCAGCAGCGTAGTTCCGAGCTCCTACGAGCAGTACTTC. Protein sequence: CASSVVPSSYEQYF. V usage is TRBV9 and J usage is TRBJ2-7; D unresolved. V was shortened by 0 bases and J by 0 bases, with 7 bases between the two germline ends. Germline V gives CDR1 SGDLS, CDR2 YYNGEE. This CDR3 has 14 residues. The full variable domain, its missing parts supplied by reference TRBV9 and TRBJ2-7, is DSGVTQTPKHLITATGQRVTLRCSPRSGDLSVYWYQQSLDQGLQFLIQYYNGEERAKGNILERFSAQQFPDLHSELNLSSLELGDSALYFCASSVVPSSYEQYFGPGTRLTVT.

Only one count was recorded for this clone. This rearrangement joins TRBV18 to TRBJ2-5; 8 bases map to TRBD2. Trimming removed 0 bases from V and 4 bases from J; junction bases left unmatched: 4. Looked up from germline, CDR1 is KGHSH and CDR2 is LQKENI. This CDR3 is 15 amino acids long. CDR3 DNA sequence: TGTGCCAGCTCACCACCGGGACTAGGAACAGAGACCCAGTACTTC. As protein: CASSPPGLGTETQYF.

The rearrangement links TRBV5-4 to TRBJ1-1, with D uncertain. V lost 2 bases and J 3 bases, leaving 11 bases between the germline ends. This CDR3 spans 14 amino acids. Germline V gene sequence: CDR1 SGHNT, CDR2 YYREEE (reference sequence). CDR3 nucleotides: TGTGCCAGCAGCTTAGGCATTGGAGACACTGAAGCTTTCTTT. Translating it yields CASSLGIGDTEAFF. The full variable domain, completed using reference TRBV5-4 and TRBJ1-1, is ETGVTQSPTHLIKTRGQQVTLRCSSQSGHNTVSWYQQALGQGPQFIFQYYREEENGRGNFPPRFSGLQFPNYSSELNVNALELDDSALYLCASSLGIGDTEAFFGQGTRLTVV.

CDR3 sequence reads: CASSLAPLGVSTNEKLFF. CDR3 coding DNA: TGCGCCAGCAGCTTGGCCCCTCTAGGGGTCTCAACTAATGAAAAACTGTTTTTT. This sequence joins TRBV5-1 and TRBJ1-4; a possible D gene is TRBD1 (5 bases). Looked up from germline, CDR1 is SGHRS and CDR2 is YFSETQ. V shed 0 bases and J shed 0 bases, with 15 bases lying between them. The CDR3 spans 18 residues.

V is TRBV30 and J is TRBJ2-5, with D uncertain. In germline, CDR1 is GTSNPN, CDR2 SVGIG (reference sequence). This CDR3 has 12 residues. The germline V and J ends were trimmed by 0 bases and 5 bases, with 7 bases remaining between them. In DNA form, the CDR3 reads TGTGCCTGGAGTGTTACCGGGGAGACCCAGTACTTC. Residues: CAWSVTGETQYF.